This paragraph covers one TCR beta chain sequence. Its target is unknown. TCRdb's table, derived via immunoSEQ multiplex PCR, lists solely in-frame clones and lacks some. The sample includes tens of thousands of clones, 93% of them seen just once. This record belongs to a study of T cells in localized non-small cell lung cancer. Study-level findings and limits: Heterogeneity stays possible, as sequencing covered only one tumor region. Adjacent lung was found to contain a median roughly 60 of the top 100 tumor clones.

This TCR was sampled from a female donor older than 55 with stage I lung adenocarcinoma. The sequences come from peripheral blood, collected before any cancer treatment.

DNA of the CDR3: TGTGCCAGCAGCTCCCGGGGCCGGGAGTTCTTC. Amino acids: CASSSRGREFF. The chain uses TRBV11-2 and TRBJ2-1; tentatively, D is TRBD1 or TRBD2 (5 bases each). Trimming took off 4 bases at V and 14 bases at J, with 12 bases between the two ends. The germline V gene has CDR1 SGHAT and CDR2 FQNNGV. The CDR3 is made up of 11 amino acids.